The clone carrying this TCR beta chain was counted ten times or more. An end of the junction does not agree with germline; a read error may underlie this. Other autoimmune diseases, uncontrolled infections, pregnancy and lactation each led to patient exclusion. The data belong to a study of Graves' ophthalmopathy and Graves' hyperthyroidism. The CDR3 has 14 residues. CDR1 is SGHVS, CDR2 FQNEAQ, per germline. The authors amplified TCR beta CDR3 regions, and they did so from RNA transcripts for repertoire sequencing. First-round RT-PCR employed HTBI primers, with a second-round multiplex PCR after it. TCRdb reprocessed the multiplex PCR reads with MiXCR, giving one entry per CDR3 protein. The data contain hundreds of thousands of distinct CDR3 sequences, roughly 41% of them singletons.

This clonotype was sampled from an adult man with Graves' ophthalmopathy. The material sequenced was peripheral blood. The chain links TRBV7-8 to TRBJ2-5, with 9 bases that match TRBD2. CDR3: CASSIAGVRETQYF. Here the CDR3 DNA reads TGTGCCAGCAGCATAGCGGGAGTAAGAGAGACCCAGTACTTC.